This T cell receptor (beta chain) was identified in a study of follicular helper T cells after annual influenza vaccination. Turning to the study itself: For some subjects, blood spans the 2013-2014, 2014-2015 and 2015-2016 annual vaccinations. Findings and caveats of the study: ICOS-CD38- cTfh most often held earlier Day 7 ICOS+CD38+ clones.

The time point was: 2013-2014 season, 7 days after vaccination. Sorted blood CD4 subsets were sequenced before and after adults received seasonal inactivated influenza vaccine. Donors were community-dwelling with no influenza vaccine in the prior 6 months. The table came from immunoSEQ multiplex PCR; TCRdb's copy has only in-frame clones and leaves some out. The repertoire consists of 5,000 to 6,000 clones, with over 85% occurring once and the leading ten covering approximately 1.5%. Losses at the gene ends were 7 bases for V and 8 bases for J; bases not matched to a gene: 8. Germline lookup yields CDR1 MNHNS and CDR2 SASEGT. This CDR3 has 15 residues. Turning to this clone: Its antigen is unknown.

The clonotype was recovered from an adult who received the influenza vaccine. The J gene is TRBJ2-1, the V gene TRBV6-1, with 13 bases identical to TRBD2. Sample: CXCR5+ CD38- circulating T follicular helper cells from blood, taken 7 days after influenza vaccination. Regarding subset: circulating Tfh, non-naive CD4+CXCR5+PD-1+ (ICOS+CD38+ or ICOS-CD38-). CDR3 sequence (DNA): TGTGCCAGCACCACCGGGACTAGCGGGATGTATGAGCAGTTCTTC. Translating gives CASTTGTSGMYEQFF.